This T cell receptor beta chain was profiled in a study of CD8 T cells in Susac syndrome. Study-level findings and limits: By the study's own acknowledgment, its TCR sequencing and HLA analysis included relatively few individuals.

The RNA input was roughly 0.45 to 1 ug, and it was reverse transcribed with random hexamers. Amplification of TCR beta CDR3 spanned 54 Vbeta and 13 Jbeta via immunoSEQ multiplex PCR. TCRdb reprocessed the immunoSEQ multiplex PCR reads via MiXCR and lists one record per CDR3 protein. The sample has more than 100,000 distinct CDR3 sequences, around 86% seen once. Sequencing of TCR beta, carried out with a high-throughput approach, was applied to CD8+ and CD4+ T cells from the blood. About this clonotype itself: Its antigen is not identified.

The ends were cut back, 7 bases at V and 7 bases at J, with 23 bases in the middle. The CDR3 loop spans 16 amino acids. CDR1 and CDR2 from the germline V gene are MNHEY and SVGEGT. This clonotype originated in a human donor with multiple sclerosis. The chain employs TRBV6-2 or TRBV6-3 and TRBJ2-1; TRBD1 or TRBD2 may be the D gene (5 bases each). Sequenced input: CD8+ T cells from PBMCs. The CDR3 DNA sequence: TGTGCCAGCACCCCAAGGACCTACGGGACGCTGAATGAGCAGTTCTTC. It yields the protein CASTPRTYGTLNEQFF.